This T cell receptor beta chain was identified in a study of T cells in Graves' hyperthyroidism and ophthalmopathy. Overall study: Once the initial diagnosis was made, peripheral blood was obtained before any treatment.

It was RNA transcripts that yielded the amplified TCR beta CDR3 regions. Primed by the HTBI set, a first-round RT-PCR was run on the TCR CDR3. TCRdb reanalysed the multiplex PCR reads using MiXCR and keeps one entry per CDR3 protein. The data show about 720,000 distinct CDR3 sequences, 15% to 20% seen once. This clonotype was counted only a few times. The study enrolled patients aged 18 to 65 with newly diagnosed hyperthyroidism of under 2 months' duration. Reasons for excluding patients were uncontrolled infection, other autoimmune disease, pregnancy or lactation. Orbital computed tomography, thyroid ultrasound, serum thyroxine and TRAb, and clinical symptoms together informed the diagnoses. Trimming removed 4 bases at V and 1 base at J, with 24 bases between. Germline V lookup: CDR1 DFQATT, CDR2 SNEGSKA (reference sequence). This CDR3 has 18 amino acids.

Sequencing used blood. The clonotype was recovered from a man aged 18-30 years with Graves' hyperthyroidism. The chain is built from TRBV20-1 and TRBJ2-3; maybe TRBD2 (8 bases). CDR3 protein: CSATGNSGAGGGTDTQYF. The CDR3 DNA is TGCAGTGCTACTGGTAATAGCGGGGCAGGGGGGGGCACAGATACGCAGTATTTT.